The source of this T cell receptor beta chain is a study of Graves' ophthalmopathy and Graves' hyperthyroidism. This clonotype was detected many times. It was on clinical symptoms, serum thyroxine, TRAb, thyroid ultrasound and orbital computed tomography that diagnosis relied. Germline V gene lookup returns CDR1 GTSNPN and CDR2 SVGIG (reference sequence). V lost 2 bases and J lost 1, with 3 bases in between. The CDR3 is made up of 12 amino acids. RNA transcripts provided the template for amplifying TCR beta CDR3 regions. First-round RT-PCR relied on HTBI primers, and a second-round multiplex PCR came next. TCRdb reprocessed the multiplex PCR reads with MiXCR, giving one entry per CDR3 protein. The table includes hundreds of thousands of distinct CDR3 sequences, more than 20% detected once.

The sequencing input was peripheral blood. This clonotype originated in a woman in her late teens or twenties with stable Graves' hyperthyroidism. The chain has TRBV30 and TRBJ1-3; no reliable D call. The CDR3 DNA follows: TGTGCCTGGAGTTATTCTGGAAACACCATATATTTT. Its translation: CAWSYSGNTIYF.